The present T cell receptor beta chain was sequenced within a study of T cells expressing NK-cell markers. Turning to the study itself: Investigators obtained TCR beta repertoires from sorted CD3+CD56+NKG2C+, CD3+CD56+NKG2C- and CD3+CD56-NKG2C+ T cells. The study sequenced eight donors, seven HCMV-seropositive and one seronegative.

TCR beta cDNA was generated via 5'RACE template switching incorporating UMIs. From its re-call of the 5' RACE reads, TCRdb lists each CDR3 protein once, without DNA. The table lists hundreds of thousands of distinct CDR3 sequences, with 6% to 9.5% in the top ten. Of note for this clonotype: Its antigen is currently unknown.

Points from the study as a whole: NKG2C+ dominant clonotypes from roughly 6 donors made up roughly 1.0-7.5% of CD8+ T cells.

The source material was blood T cells: a sorted CD56 or NKG2C T cell subset, CD4+ or CD8+ T cells, or bulk PBMC T cells (not recorded which). This clonotype was sampled from a woman between 18 and 70 years old in good health.

The CDR3 reads CASSGGVASNQPQHF. The chain couples TRBV7-2 to TRBJ1-5; TCRdb returns TRBD1, unconfirmable since there is no DNA. Germline CDR1 is SGHTA and CDR2 is FQGNSA. This CDR3 is 15 amino acids long.